This T cell receptor beta chain was found in a study of blood T cell repertoires in COVID-19. Study overall: Acute and convalescent COVID-19 samples came from the United States, Italy and Spain. The cDNA or gDNA used as material had been derived from T cells, B-cell-depleted T cells, or PBMCs.

Trimming removed 5 bases at V and 4 bases at J, with 17 bases between. The CDR3 has 15 amino acids. Germline V CDR1 and CDR2: SGHTA, FQGNSA. Source study methods: Researchers report that nucleated cell counts were estimated from reference gene primer amplification. TCRdb's table, derived via immunoSEQ multiplex PCR, lists solely in-frame clones and lacks some. For V, J and clone size, that table is used; D and trimming come from the DNA. The table lists about 100,000 clones, 70% to 90% of them singletons. The sequence was obtained from a woman aged 55-70 years in a cohort sampled during active or convalescent COVID-19. The V and J genes are TRBV7-2 and TRBJ1-1; TRBD1 might be the D (6 bases). The sample consisted of peripheral blood. The CDR3 here is CASSRNHRAGTEAFF. CDR3 bases: TGTGCCAGCAGCCGGAACCACAGGGCAGGCACTGAAGCTTTCTTT.